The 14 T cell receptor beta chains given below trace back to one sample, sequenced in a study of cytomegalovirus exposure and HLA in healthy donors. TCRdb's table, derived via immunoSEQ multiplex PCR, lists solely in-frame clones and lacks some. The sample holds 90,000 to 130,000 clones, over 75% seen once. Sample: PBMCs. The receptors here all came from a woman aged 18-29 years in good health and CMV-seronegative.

DNA of the CDR3: TGCGCCAGCAGCTTAGGGACAGCCCAAGAGACCCAGTACTTC. Translation gives CASSLGTAQETQYF. V is TRBV5-1 and J is TRBJ2-5; 7 nucleotides line up with TRBD1. The CDR3 runs 14 residues. With 2 bases clipped from V and 1 base from J, the junction kept 2 bases outside the gene matches. CDR1 and CDR2 from the germline V gene are SGHRS and YFSETQ.

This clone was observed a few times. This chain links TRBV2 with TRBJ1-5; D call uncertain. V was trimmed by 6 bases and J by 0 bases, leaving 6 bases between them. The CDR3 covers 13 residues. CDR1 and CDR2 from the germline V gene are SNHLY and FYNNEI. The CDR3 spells CASSLDSNQPQHF. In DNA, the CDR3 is TGTGCCAGCAGCTTAGATAGCAATCAGCCCCAGCATTTT.

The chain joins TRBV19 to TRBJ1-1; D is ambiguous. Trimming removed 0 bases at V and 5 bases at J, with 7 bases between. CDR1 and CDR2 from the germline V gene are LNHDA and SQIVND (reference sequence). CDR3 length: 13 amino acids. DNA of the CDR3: TGTGCCAGTAGTATAGAAAGAGGGACTGAAGCTTTCTTT. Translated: CASSIERGTEAFF.

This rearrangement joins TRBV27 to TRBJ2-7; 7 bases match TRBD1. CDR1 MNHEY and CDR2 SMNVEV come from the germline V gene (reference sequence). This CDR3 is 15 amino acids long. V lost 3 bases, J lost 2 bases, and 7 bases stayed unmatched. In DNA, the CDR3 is TGTGCCAGCAGTTTTAGGGGACAGAACCCCTACGAGCAGTACTTC. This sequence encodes CASSFRGQNPYEQYF.

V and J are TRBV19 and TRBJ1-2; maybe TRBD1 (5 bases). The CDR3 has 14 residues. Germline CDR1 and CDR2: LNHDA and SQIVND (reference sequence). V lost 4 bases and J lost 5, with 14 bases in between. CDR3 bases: TGTGCCAGTAGTACAGACAGACAAAGTTATGGCTACACCTTC. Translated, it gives CASSTDRQSYGYTF. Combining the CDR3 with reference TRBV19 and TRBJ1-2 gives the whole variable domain DGGITQSPKYLFRKEGQNVTLSCEQNLNHDAMYWYRQDPGQGLRLIYYSQIVNDFQKGDIAEGYSVSREKKESFPLTVTSAQKNPTAFYLCASSTDRQSYGYTFGSGTRLTVV.

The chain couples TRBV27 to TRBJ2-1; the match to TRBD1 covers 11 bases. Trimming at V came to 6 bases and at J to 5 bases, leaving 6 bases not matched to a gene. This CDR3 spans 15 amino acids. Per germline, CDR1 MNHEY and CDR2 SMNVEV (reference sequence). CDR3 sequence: CASSPRDRGDNEQFF. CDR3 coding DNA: TGTGCCAGCAGCCCACGGGACAGGGGGGACAATGAGCAGTTCTTC.

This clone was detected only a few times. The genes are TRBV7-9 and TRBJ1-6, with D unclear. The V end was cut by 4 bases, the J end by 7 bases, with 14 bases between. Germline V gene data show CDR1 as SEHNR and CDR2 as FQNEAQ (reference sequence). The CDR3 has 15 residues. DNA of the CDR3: TGTGCCAGCAGCTATACCGGGTCAGTCAATTCACCCCTCCACTTT. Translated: CASSYTGSVNSPLHF.

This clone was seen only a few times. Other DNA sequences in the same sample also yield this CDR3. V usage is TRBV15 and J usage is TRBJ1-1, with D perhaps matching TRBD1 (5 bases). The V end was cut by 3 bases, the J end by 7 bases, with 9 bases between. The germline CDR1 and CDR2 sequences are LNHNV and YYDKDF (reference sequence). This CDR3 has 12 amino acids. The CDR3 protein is CATSRGQGEAFF. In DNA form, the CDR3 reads TGTGCCACCAGCAGGGGGCAGGGTGAAGCTTTCTTT.

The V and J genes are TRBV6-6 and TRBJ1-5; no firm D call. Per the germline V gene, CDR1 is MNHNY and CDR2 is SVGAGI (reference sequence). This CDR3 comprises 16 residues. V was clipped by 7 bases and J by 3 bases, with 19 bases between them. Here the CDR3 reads CASTQRGRAYNQPQHF. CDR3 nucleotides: TGTGCCAGCACCCAACGAGGGAGAGCTTACAATCAGCCCCAGCATTTT.

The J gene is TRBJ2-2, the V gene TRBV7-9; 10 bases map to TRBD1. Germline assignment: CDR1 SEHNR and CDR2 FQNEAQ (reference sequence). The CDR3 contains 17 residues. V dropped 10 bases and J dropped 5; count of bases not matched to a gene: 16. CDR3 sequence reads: CATVTPGQGSATGELFF. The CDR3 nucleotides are TGTGCCACCGTTACACCGGGACAGGGGTCAGCGACCGGGGAGCTGTTTTTT.

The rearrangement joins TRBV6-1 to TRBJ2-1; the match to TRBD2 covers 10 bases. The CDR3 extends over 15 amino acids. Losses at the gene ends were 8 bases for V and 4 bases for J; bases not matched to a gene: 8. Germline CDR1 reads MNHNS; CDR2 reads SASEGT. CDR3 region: CASDIGTSAYNEQFF. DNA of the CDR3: TGTGCCAGCGATATTGGGACTAGCGCTTACAATGAGCAGTTCTTC.

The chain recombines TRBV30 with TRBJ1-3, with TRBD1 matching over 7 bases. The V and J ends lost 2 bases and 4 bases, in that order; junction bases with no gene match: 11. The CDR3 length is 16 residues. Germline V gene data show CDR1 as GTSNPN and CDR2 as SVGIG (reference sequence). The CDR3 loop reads CAWSSSGGRFGNTIYF. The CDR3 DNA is TGTGCCTGGAGTTCCTCAGGGGGGCGCTTCGGAAACACCATATATTTT.

The CDR3 sequence: CASSFPGDTYEQYF. The CDR3 DNA reads TGTGCCAGCAGCTTCCCAGGGGATACCTACGAGCAGTACTTC. V gene TRBV5-8 combines with J gene TRBJ2-7; possibly TRBD1 for D (6 bases). CDR3 length: 14 amino acids. Per germline, CDR1 SGHTS and CDR2 YDEGEE. V lost 2 bases to trimming and J lost 2 bases, with 11 bases between them.

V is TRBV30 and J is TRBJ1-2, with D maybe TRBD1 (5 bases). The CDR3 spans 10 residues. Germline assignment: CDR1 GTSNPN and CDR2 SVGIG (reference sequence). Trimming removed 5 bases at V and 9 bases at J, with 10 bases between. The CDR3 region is CAWRGGSYTF. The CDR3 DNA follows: TGTGCCTGGCGCGGGGGGAGCTACACCTTC.